One sample yielded the 30 T cell receptor beta chains listed below, sequenced in a study of early T cells in non-severe SARS-CoV-2 infection. TCRdb re-called the 5' RACE reads through MiXCR, storing one row per CDR3 protein. The table records about 72,000 distinct CDR3 sequences, roughly a tenth of them present only once. Here the sequenced sample was whole blood, taken at baseline. The source is an adult who was a healthcare worker with PCR-confirmed SARS-CoV-2 infection or an uninfected control (not recorded which).

There are many counts of this clonotype. The CDR3 loop reads CASSFKAGGTGELFF. The CDR3, as DNA: TGTGCCAGCAGCTTTAAAGCGGGCGGTACCGGGGAGCTGTTTTTT. The chain recombines TRBV7-2 with TRBJ2-2; D perhaps matches TRBD2 (6 bases). The CDR3 has 15 amino acids. V shed 3 bases and J shed 5 bases, with 13 bases lying between them. Germline V lookup: CDR1 SGHTA, CDR2 FQGNSA.

The chain couples TRBV4-1 to TRBJ2-1; D is undetermined. The germline gives CDR1 MGHRA, CDR2 YSYEKL. The CDR3 spans 15 residues. With 1 base removed from V and 2 bases from J, the gap between germline ends came to 9 bases. CDR3 nucleotide sequence: TGCGCCAGCAGCCAAGGGCCAGGACCCTACAATGAGCAGTTCTTC. Protein product: CASSQGPGPYNEQFF.

This clonotype came up a few times. Mismatch with germline at one junction end may stem from a read error. V usage is TRBV7-7 and J usage is TRBJ1-6; D may be TRBD1 (6 bases). Germline V gene sequence: CDR1 SSHAT, CDR2 FNYEAQ (reference sequence). This CDR3 comprises 14 residues. In nucleotides, the CDR3 is TGTGCTAGCAGCTTAGTACAGGGCGGCTCACCCCTCCACTTT. It is translated as CASSLVQGGSPLHF.

The genes are TRBV10-3 and TRBJ2-3; D remains ambiguous. Germline values: CDR1 ENHRY, CDR2 SYGVKD. CDR3 length equals 15 residues. Trimming pared 3 bases from V and 0 bases from J, leaving 10 bases between. CDR3 region: CAISDKGLSTDTQYF. The CDR3 bases are TGTGCCATCAGTGACAAGGGTTTAAGCACAGATACGCAGTATTTT.

This clonotype has a count of ten or more. The CDR3 protein is CASSPSAQGASEAFF. In nucleotides, the CDR3 is TGTGCCAGCTCACCCTCCGCACAGGGGGCTTCCGAAGCTTTCTTT. The rearrangement links TRBV18 to TRBJ1-1, with TRBD1 matching over 9 bases. Trimming cost V 3 bases and J 8 bases; bases outside gene matches: 10. CDR3 length: 15 amino acids. The germline CDR1 and CDR2 sequences are KGHSH and LQKENI.

This clonotype was counted a few times. The rearrangement links TRBV29-1 to TRBJ2-3; no clear D. The V end was cut by 3 bases, the J end by 8 bases, with 15 bases between. Germline lookup yields CDR1 SQVTM and CDR2 ANQGSEA. The CDR3 is 13 amino acids. CDR3 nucleotides: TGCAGCGTTGAGGGCATCGTCCCCGGTACGCAGTATTTT. This translates into CSVEGIVPGTQYF.

This clonotype showed up many times. The gene calls are TRBV7-9 and TRBJ1-1; the D is unclear. The CDR3 covers 14 residues. Trimming stripped 0 bases from V and 4 bases from J, with 9 bases between. Per the germline V gene, CDR1 is SEHNR and CDR2 is FQNEAQ (reference sequence). DNA of the CDR3: TGTGCCAGCAGCTTAGCCGGGAGTACCACTGAAGCTTTCTTT. Translating gives CASSLAGSTTEAFF.

This clonotype was counted once. V gene TRBV6-6 combines with J gene TRBJ2-1, with D maybe TRBD2 (6 bases). Germline V CDR1 and CDR2: MNHNY, SVGAGI (reference sequence). Trimming removed 1 base from V and 10 bases from J, with 11 bases in between. The CDR3 runs to 13 residues. For the CDR3, the DNA is TGTGCCAGCAGTTACTACCCCGGGGGAGAGCAGTTCTTC. It is translated as CASSYYPGGEQFF.

The chain couples TRBV7-2 to TRBJ2-5; TRBD2 matches 13 bases. The CDR3 has 17 amino acids. Germline values: CDR1 SGHTA, CDR2 FQGNSA. After removal of 4 bases from V and 4 bases from J, the junction contained 9 bases not matched to a gene. The CDR3 spells CASSSGTSGMVLETQYF. CDR3 in DNA: TGTGCCAGCAGCTCAGGGACTAGCGGGATGGTGTTAGAGACCCAGTACTTC.

Only a few counts were recorded for this clonotype. The V and J genes are TRBV24-1 and TRBJ2-7; no firm D call. Trimming removed 3 bases from V and 6 bases from J, with 17 bases in between. Per germline, CDR1 KGHDR and CDR2 SFDVKD. This CDR3 has 15 amino acids. CDR3 nucleotide sequence: TGTGCCACCAGTGATACCCAGGTGGGCACCGGCGAGCAGTACTTC. Amino acids: CATSDTQVGTGEQYF.

The chain combines TRBV20-1 with TRBJ1-1; possible D gene TRBD1, 5 bases. From germline, CDR1 is DFQATT and CDR2 SNEGSKA (reference sequence). V was clipped by 1 base and J by 8 bases, with 17 bases between them. The CDR3 has 14 amino acids. The CDR3 here is CSARGGARGIEAFF. CDR3 DNA: TGCAGTGCTAGAGGAGGGGCAAGAGGGATAGAAGCTTTCTTT.

The J gene is TRBJ1-6, the V gene TRBV30; TRBD1 is a possible D gene (5 bases). The V end was cut by 0 bases, the J end by 10 bases, with 10 bases between. Germline-derived CDR1 and CDR2 are GTSNPN and SVGIG (reference sequence). This CDR3 spans 13 amino acids. CDR3 in amino acids: CAWSVGEPSPLHF. In nucleotides, the CDR3 is TGTGCCTGGAGTGTAGGGGAGCCGTCACCCCTCCACTTT.

The chain has TRBV2 and TRBJ2-5, with 9 bases aligning to TRBD1. This CDR3 comprises 15 residues. Per the germline V gene, CDR1 is SNHLY and CDR2 is FYNNEI. V lost 10 bases, J lost 1 base, and 10 bases stayed unmatched. CDR3 region: CATMPDRGTQETQYF. In DNA, the CDR3 is TGTGCCACCATGCCGGACAGGGGCACCCAAGAGACCCAGTACTTC.

This clonotype was observed a handful of times. The chain joins TRBV27 to TRBJ1-3; no definite D call. Trimming left V 5 bases short and J 4 bases short, with 9 bases between. CDR3 length: 13 amino acids. Germline V gene lookup returns CDR1 MNHEY and CDR2 SMNVEV (reference sequence). Here the CDR3 DNA reads TGTGCCAGCAGTCCCGCCGAGGGAAACACCATATATTTT. It yields the protein CASSPAEGNTIYF.

This clonotype was seen many times. This rearrangement joins TRBV9 to TRBJ2-3; D perhaps matches TRBD2 (5 bases). The CDR3 length is 15 residues. Trimming took 3 bases from V and 2 from J, leaving 13 bases between them. Germline CDR1 and CDR2: SGDLS and YYNGEE. The CDR3 DNA reads TGTGCCAGCAGCGGCTCGGGAATTTACACAGATACGCAGTATTTT. Translated: CASSGSGIYTDTQYF.

This clonotype was seen repeatedly, ten times or more. The rearrangement links TRBV7-3 to TRBJ2-2; 9 bases align to TRBD2. This CDR3 has 16 residues. The germline CDR1 and CDR2 sequences are SGHTA and FQGTGA. V lost 5 bases to trimming and J lost 5 bases; unmatched junction nucleotides: 9. CDR3 protein: CASSPRGGAQTGELFF. Here the CDR3 DNA reads TGTGCCAGCAGCCCCCGCGGGGGGGCGCAAACCGGGGAGCTGTTTTTT.

This clonotype has only a few counts. The V call is TRBV29-1, the J call TRBJ2-7, with 9 bases identical to TRBD2. Unmatched junction bases numbered 10, after V lost 4 bases and J lost 6 bases. Germline lookup yields CDR1 SQVTM and CDR2 ANQGSEA. The CDR3 extends over 14 amino acids. The CDR3 sequence is CSVVLGGGAAEQYF. The CDR3 region has the DNA TGCAGCGTTGTACTAGGCGGGGGGGCGGCCGAGCAGTACTTC.

This clonotype turned up a few times. V is TRBV5-1 and J is TRBJ1-4, with a tentative D call TRBD1 (5 bases). Trimming removed 2 bases from V and 5 bases from J, with 19 bases in between. Germline V CDR1 and CDR2: SGHRS, YFSETQ. This CDR3 comprises 17 residues. The CDR3 region is CASSFMNPGAANEKLFF. DNA of the CDR3: TGCGCCAGCAGCTTCATGAACCCCGGGGCCGCGAATGAAAAACTGTTTTTT.

Only a few counts were recorded for this clonotype. The chain combines TRBV6-4 with TRBJ1-6; D gene uncertain. The CDR3 contains 18 residues. V was cut by 2 bases and J by 0 bases, with 14 bases left in between. Germline lookup yields CDR1 MRHNA and CDR2 SNTAGT. Here the CDR3 DNA reads TGTGCCAGCAGTGACAGGAGCTCGGGGAGCTCCTATAATTCACCCCTCCACTTT. It translates to CASSDRSSGSSYNSPLHF.

This clonotype has more than one count but fewer than ten. The chain combines TRBV24-1 with TRBJ2-2; D is tentatively TRBD1 or TRBD2 (5 bases each). The V end lost 7 bases, the J end lost 7 bases, and 12 bases lay between the germline ends. Germline V CDR1 and CDR2: KGHDR, SFDVKD. The CDR3 extends over 13 amino acids. CDR3 sequence reads: CATSGSGGGELFF. The CDR3 bases are TGTGCCACCAGCGGGTCTGGGGGCGGGGAGCTGTTTTTT.

The chain couples TRBV10-2 to TRBJ2-2; 9 positions agree with TRBD2. The V segment lost 0 bases and the J segment 4 bases; nucleotides outside the gene matches: 6. The CDR3 has 17 amino acids. CDR1 is WSHSY, CDR2 SAAADI, per germline. The DNA of the CDR3 is TGCGCCAGCAGTGAGTCAGGGCTAGCGGGACTCACCGGGGAGCTGTTTTTT. It is translated as CASSESGLAGLTGELFF.

Many counts were recorded for this clonotype. The gene calls are TRBV3-1 and TRBJ2-7; no clear D. V was shortened by 1 base and J by 6 bases, with 10 bases between the two germline ends. Germline assignment: CDR1 LGHDT and CDR2 YNNKEL (reference sequence). The CDR3 consists of 13 residues. The CDR3 sequence is CASSQGRVAEQYF. The CDR3 coding sequence is TGTGCCAGCAGCCAAGGTAGGGTAGCCGAGCAGTACTTC.

This clonotype was counted only a few times. The J gene is TRBJ2-1, the V gene TRBV10-3; D may be TRBD1 or TRBD2 (6 bases each). Germline-derived CDR1 and CDR2 are ENHRY and SYGVKD. Trimming took off 4 bases at V and 9 bases at J, with 13 bases between the two ends. CDR3 size: 13 residues. CDR3 in DNA: TGTGCCATCAGTGGAGAACAGGGAGGTGAGCAGTTCTTC. Its translation is CAISGEQGGEQFF.

This clonotype showed up just a few times. The J gene is TRBJ2-2, the V gene TRBV7-7; TRBD1 aligns across 10 bases. Germline CDR1 is SSHAT and CDR2 is FNYEAQ (reference sequence). The CDR3 totals 17 residues. Losses at the gene ends were 7 bases for V and 4 bases for J; bases not matched to a gene: 12. The CDR3 is CASTPILGTGATGELFF. The CDR3, as DNA: TGTGCCAGCACCCCAATACTAGGGACAGGGGCCACCGGGGAGCTGTTTTTT.

This clonotype was detected ten times or more. V gene TRBV4-3 combines with J gene TRBJ2-2; D perhaps matches TRBD1 (6 bases). CDR1 and CDR2 from the germline V gene are LGHNA and YSLEER. The V and J ends lost 0 bases and 6 bases respectively, with 8 bases between them. This CDR3 is built from 14 residues. The CDR3 DNA sequence: TGCGCCAGCAGCCAAGATGAGGGGGCCGGGGAGCTGTTTTTT. Encoded protein: CASSQDEGAGELFF.

This clonotype was counted ten times or more. The chain uses TRBV5-1 and TRBJ2-3; a weak D match, TRBD2 (5 bases). V shed 2 bases and J shed 4 bases, with 14 bases lying between them. Per germline, CDR1 SGHRS and CDR2 YFSETQ. CDR3 length equals 15 residues. The CDR3 bases are TGCGCCAGCAGCTTTGAGAGGGCCGGGGCAGATACGCAGTATTTT. This gives the protein CASSFERAGADTQYF.

This clonotype has at least ten counts. V and J are TRBV9 and TRBJ2-3; tentative D call: TRBD2 (6 bases). Germline CDR1 and CDR2: SGDLS and YYNGEE. V gave up 3 bases and J gave up 6 bases, with 17 bases separating them. The CDR3 extends over 15 amino acids. The CDR3 spells CASSGRGSPWDTQYF. CDR3 DNA: TGTGCCAGCAGCGGACGGGGGTCTCCCTGGGATACGCAGTATTTT.

This clonotype was counted at least ten times. The CDR3, as DNA: TGTGCCAGCTCACCTGGGACAGCTTACACCGGGGAGCTGTTTTTT. As protein: CASSPGTAYTGELFF. The V gene is TRBV18, the J gene TRBJ2-2, with 7 bases identical to TRBD1. V shed 3 bases, J shed 3 bases, and the junction held 4 bases outside the gene matches. The germline V gene encodes CDR1 KGHSH and CDR2 LQKENI. CDR3 size: 15 residues.

Many counts were recorded for this clonotype. In DNA form, the CDR3 reads TGCAGTGCTAGAGATCTCAGGGCAGGACATAATTCACCCCTCCACTTT. Protein sequence: CSARDLRAGHNSPLHF. The chain couples TRBV20-1 to TRBJ1-6; a weak D match, TRBD1 (5 bases). V was cut by 0 bases and J by 5 bases, with 14 bases left in between. Looked up from germline, CDR1 is DFQATT and CDR2 is SNEGSKA (reference sequence). There are 16 residues in the CDR3.

This clonotype occurred a few times. The V call is TRBV4-1, the J call TRBJ1-6; D is ambiguous. Germline-derived CDR1 and CDR2 are MGHRA and YSYEKL. The CDR3 has 15 amino acids. V was clipped by 0 bases and J by 9 bases, with 12 bases between them. The CDR3 DNA reads TGCGCCAGCAGCCAAGAGGCAGCGATGGGTTCACCCCTCCACTTT. Its translation: CASSQEAAMGSPLHF.